This T cell receptor (beta chain) was sequenced in a study of cytomegalovirus exposure and HLA in healthy donors. Turning to the study itself: A prior study identified 117 million unique TCR beta sequences from 180 million or so T cells. Study-wide points: Presence/absence results assume similar sequencing depth per donor, which may not hold.

Remarks on this clone: Its antigen remains unidentified.

Primers for the PCR totalled 60 Vbeta and 13 Jbeta. Clones were sequenced by immunoSEQ multiplex PCR, and TCRdb holds only the in-frame ones, with some missing. Among 150,000 to 200,000 clones listed, about 80% were seen once. V lost 5 bases to trimming and J lost 5 bases; unmatched junction nucleotides: 7. CDR3 length: 14 amino acids. Germline values: CDR1 MDHEN, CDR2 SYDVKM. The V and J genes are TRBV28 and TRBJ2-7; 9 nucleotides agree with TRBD1. Sequenced sample: PBMCs. The receptor comes from a woman aged 40 to 50 in good health and CMV-seronegative. CDR3 in amino acids: CASSLRDRVHEQYF. As DNA, the CDR3 is TGTGCCAGCAGTCTCCGGGACAGGGTTCACGAGCAGTACTTC.